Below, one TCR beta chain is given with its context. Within its sample, this clonotype is medium-sized (0.01 to 0.1%). Its antigen remains unidentified. Per-nucleotide qualities are absent, and no much larger clonotype sits a single base away. Sequences LNHDA (CDR1) and SQIVND (CDR2) are obtained from the germline V gene (reference sequence). Relative to germline, V is missing 6 bases and J is missing 3 bases, with 12 bases of the junction outside any gene match. From the cysteine up to the phenylalanine, the CDR3 has a length of 17 residues. The kept DNA is CDR3 alone, 51 bases in frame from the first base. The method behind the library was PCR. Sequencing was carried out with an Illumina HiSeq 2500. TCRdb ran its own pipeline on the public reads, namely fastp trimming at Q25 and MiXCR clone calling, and kept in-frame beta chains. Rows are combined by CDR3 protein, so each entry shows the most common genes and DNA. This sample gives 8,000 or so distinct CDR3 sequences in total; around 12% of them show up just once. 15% to 20% of the sample is taken by the ten largest.

The data were taken from a study of CXCR3 chemokines and chemotherapy response in bladder cancer (dated by TCRdb to between 2021 and 2024). About the investigation overall: Whether chemotherapy response in human bladder cancer was predicted by intratumoral CXCR3 chemokine system activity was examined in the study.

The V gene is TRBV19 and the J gene is TRBJ2-3, and 10 junctional nucleotides match TRBD2. The biological material was taken from a patient whose treatment included neoadjuvant chemotherapy. This receptor was obtained from a human donor with bladder cancer that responded to neoadjuvant chemotherapy. The base sequence is TGTGCCAGTAGCAGGGAGCGGGGGGGCCTAACGACAGATACGCAGTATTTT. Translated, it gives CASSRERGGLTTDTQYF.